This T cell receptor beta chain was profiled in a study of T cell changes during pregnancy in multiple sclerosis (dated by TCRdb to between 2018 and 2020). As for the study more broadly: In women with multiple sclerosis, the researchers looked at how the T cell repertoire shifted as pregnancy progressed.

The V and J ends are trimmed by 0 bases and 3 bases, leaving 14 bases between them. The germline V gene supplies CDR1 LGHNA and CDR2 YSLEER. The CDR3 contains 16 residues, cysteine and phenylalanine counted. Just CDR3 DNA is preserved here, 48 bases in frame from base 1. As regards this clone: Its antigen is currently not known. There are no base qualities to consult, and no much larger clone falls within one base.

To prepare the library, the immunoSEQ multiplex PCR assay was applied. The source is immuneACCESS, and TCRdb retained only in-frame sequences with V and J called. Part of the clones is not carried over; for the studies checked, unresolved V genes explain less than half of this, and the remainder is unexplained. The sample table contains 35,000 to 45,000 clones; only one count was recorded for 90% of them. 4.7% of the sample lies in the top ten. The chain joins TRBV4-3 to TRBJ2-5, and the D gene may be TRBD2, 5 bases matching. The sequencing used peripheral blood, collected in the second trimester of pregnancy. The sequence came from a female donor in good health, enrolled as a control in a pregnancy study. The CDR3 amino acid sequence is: CASSQDWKRQKETQYF. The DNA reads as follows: TGCGCCAGCAGCCAAGATTGGAAGCGGCAAAAAGAGACCCAGTACTTC.